This TCR beta chain was identified in a study of PD-L1 blockade in urothelial cancer (dated by TCRdb to the late 2010s). With respect to the entire study: Every patient began therapy in 2014 and was given atezolizumab 1,200 mg intravenously every 3 weeks. About 90% of the 29 patients were identified as males with urothelial cancer of bladder origin, and a prior smoking history was reported by 18 of 29 patients. An ECOG performance status of 0 or 1 was recorded for the patients, and 0 to 3 prior chemotherapy regimens had been received by the patients. An exploratory multi-omic analysis was conducted of the somatic, immune and clinical correlates of response to PD-L1 blockade with atezolizumab in urothelial cancer. Pretreatment blood TCR-seq was available for nearly 30 patients, at least one posttreatment blood collection was obtained for around 24 patients, and tumor TCR-seq was available for around 24 patients. In the same patients, pretreatment tumors underwent whole exome sequencing and RNA sequencing in addition to TCR sequencing. TCR sequencing covered pretreatment tumor samples and matched, serially collected peripheral blood taken before and after atezolizumab treatment. Blood samples gave a median of approximately 150,000 T cells and tens of thousands of unique TCRs, with a median clonality of approximately 0.08. Blood samples were analyzed at 3 weeks after treatment start (second dose) and at 6 weeks after treatment start. Durable clinical benefit meant progression-free survival longer than 6 months, and TCR features were also tested against progression-free and overall survival. About 10 patients achieved durable clinical benefit and some 21 did not.

About this clone itself: No cognate antigen has been identified for it. Qualities for individual bases were not recorded, and no much larger clone is one base off.

The germline V gene (reference sequence) gives CDR1 as GTSNPN and CDR2 as SVGIG. The V and J ends are trimmed by 4 bases and 1 base, leaving 14 bases between them. From its cysteine to its phenylalanine, the CDR3 spans 16 amino acids. Of the read, only the CDR3 DNA is kept; its 48 bases are in frame from base 1. Each PCR received spiked-in synthetic TCR analog templates so that absolute template abundance could be estimated from read counts. The immunoSEQ assay used bias-controlled V and J gene primers to amplify TCRbeta CDR3 regions from genomic DNA. Sequencing of rearranged TCRbeta segments was performed at approximately 20X coverage. The authors' pipeline ran thus. Sequencing errors were corrected by clustering and CDR3s were annotated against IMGT to assign V, D and J genes. Only productive TCRbeta rearrangements were used in downstream analyses, excluding out-of-frame or stop-codon sequences. Clonality was computed as one minus Shannon entropy normalized by the log of the number of unique productive sequences. Fisher's exact test with Benjamini-Hochberg correction, at a threshold of adjusted p below 0.01, was used to find clones that differed between time points or between blood and tumor. This is the immuneACCESS table as TCRdb keeps it, with only in-frame sequences that have V and J called. A part of the clones is gone; compared with another copy, unresolved V genes explain less than half, and the rest is unexplained. Clonal size and the V and J genes are those of that table, whereas D and trimming came from the DNA. A total of about 88,000 clones appear in this sample, roughly 90% of them only once. 7.5% to 10% of the sample rests with the top ten.

Here is what the overall study found, with its caveats: Because the sample size was small (n ≈ 31) and many exploratory analyses were performed, the results are intended to be hypothesis-generating. Improved progression-free and overall survival was associated with having pretreatment peripheral blood TCR clonality below the median. Greater expansion of tumor-associated TCR clones in peripheral blood 3 weeks after the start of treatment was observed in patients with durable benefit (n of about 20, p = 0.022).

The cohort included some 30 patients with locally advanced or metastatic urothelial carcinoma who were treated at Memorial Sloan Kettering on a trial protocol. Peripheral blood mononuclear cells were collected pretreatment and during treatment, with between 1 and 8 total time points per patient. The Qiagen DNeasy Blood extraction kit was used to purify genomic DNA from total PBMCs and tumor samples. PBMCs were collected pretreatment and during treatment, and were isolated and stored as previously described. The source of this sequence is a man aged 55 to 69 with urothelial cancer. The rearrangement combines TRBV30 with TRBJ1-6; matching of 6 bases hints at TRBD1 as the D gene. Sequencing used PBMCs, obtained around atezolizumab (anti-PD-L1) treatment. The bases are TGTGCCTGGAAATTATCAGGGGAGTCCTATAATTCACCCCTCCACTTT. This codes for CAWKLSGESYNSPLHF.